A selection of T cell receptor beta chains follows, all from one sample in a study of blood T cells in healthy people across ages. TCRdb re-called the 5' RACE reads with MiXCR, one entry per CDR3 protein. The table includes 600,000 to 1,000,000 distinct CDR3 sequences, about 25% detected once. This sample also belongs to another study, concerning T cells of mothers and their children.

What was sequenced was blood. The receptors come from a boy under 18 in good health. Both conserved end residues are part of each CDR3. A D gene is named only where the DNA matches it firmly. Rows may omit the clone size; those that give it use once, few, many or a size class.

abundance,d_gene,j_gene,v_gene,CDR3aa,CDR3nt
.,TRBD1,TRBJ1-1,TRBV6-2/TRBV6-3,CATSDRLNTEAFF,TGTGCCACATCGGACAGGCTGAACACTGAAGCTTTCTTT
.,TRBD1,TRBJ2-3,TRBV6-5,CASSTTTGGPDTQYF,TGTGCCAGCAGTACCACGACAGGGGGACCAGATACGCAGTATTTT
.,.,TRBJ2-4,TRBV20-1,CSASNLAKNIQYF,TGCAGTGCTAGCAACTTAGCCAAAAACATTCAGTACTTC
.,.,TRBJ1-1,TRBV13,CASSFQTGRNTEAFF,TGTGCCAGCAGCTTTCAGACAGGACGGAACACTGAAGCTTTCTTT
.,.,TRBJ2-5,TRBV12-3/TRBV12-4,CASSLNTGPGRETQYF,TGTGCCAGCAGTTTGAACACGGGCCCAGGCCGGGAGACCCAGTACTTC
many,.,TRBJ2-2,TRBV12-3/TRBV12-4,CASSFPGELFF,TGTGCCAGCAGTTTCCCCGGGGAGCTGTTTTTT
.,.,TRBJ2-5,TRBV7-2,CASSGSTVFQETQYF,TGTGCCAGCAGCGGCTCGACGGTTTTCCAAGAGACCCAGTACTTC
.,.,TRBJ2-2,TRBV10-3,CAIQRLTGELFF,TGTGCCATACAAAGGTTGACCGGGGAGCTGTTTTTT
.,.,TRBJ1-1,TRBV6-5,CASSSETLRTEAFF,TGTGCCAGCAGTTCGGAGACATTAAGGACTGAAGCTTTCTTT
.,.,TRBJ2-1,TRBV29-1,CSVEGETSRRSEQFF,TGCAGCGTTGAAGGGGAAACTAGCCGGAGAAGTGAGCAGTTCTTC
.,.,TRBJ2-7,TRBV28,CASSLPATGTSEQYF,TGTGCCAGCAGCCTCCCAGCAACAGGGACAAGCGAGCAGTACTTC
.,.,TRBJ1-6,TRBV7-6,CASSERPGTQPGGSPLHF,TGTGCCAGCAGCGAACGCCCCGGGACCCAACCGGGGGGTTCACCCCTCCACTTT
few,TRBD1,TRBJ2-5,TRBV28,CASSFRDRGAETQYF,TGTGCCAGCAGTTTCCGGGACAGGGGAGCGGAGACCCAGTACTTC
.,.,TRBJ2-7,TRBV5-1,CASSLITGSEQYF,TGCGCCAGCAGCCTCATCACAGGGAGCGAGCAGTACTTC
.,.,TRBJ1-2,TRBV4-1,CASSQEAAHNYGYTF,TGCGCCAGCAGCCAAGAAGCTGCCCACAACTATGGCTACACCTTC
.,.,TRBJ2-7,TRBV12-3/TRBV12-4,CASRPPSELYEQYF,TGTGCCAGCAGGCCTCCTAGCGAGCTATACGAGCAGTACTTC
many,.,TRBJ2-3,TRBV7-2,CASSLRTGTDTQYF,TGTGCCAGCAGTTTGAGGACAGGCACAGATACGCAGTATTTT
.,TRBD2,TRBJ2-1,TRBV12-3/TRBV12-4,CASRQTGRGVDEQFF,TGTGCCAGCAGACAAACGGGACGGGGGGTCGATGAGCAGTTCTTC
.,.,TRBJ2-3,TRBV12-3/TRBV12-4,CASSLEDSSTDTQYF,TGTGCCAGCAGTTTGGAGGACAGTAGCACAGATACGCAGTATTTT
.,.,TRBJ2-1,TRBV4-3,CASSQERDLGEQFF,TGCGCCAGCAGCCAAGAACGGGATCTCGGTGAGCAGTTCTTC
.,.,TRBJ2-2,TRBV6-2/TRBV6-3,CASTHSAGELFF,TGTGCCAGCACCCATTCCGCCGGGGAGCTGTTTTTT
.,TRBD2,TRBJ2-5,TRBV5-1,CASSLRGPLAGSQETQYF,TGCGCCAGCAGCTTGAGGGGCCCACTAGCGGGGAGCCAAGAGACCCAGTACTTC
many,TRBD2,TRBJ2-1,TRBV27,CASRPGTSYNEQFF,TGTGCCAGCAGACCCGGGACTAGCTACAATGAGCAGTTCTTC
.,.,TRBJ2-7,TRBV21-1,CASSKREKRGYEQYF,TGTGCCAGCAGCAAAAGGGAGAAGAGGGGCTACGAGCAGTACTTC
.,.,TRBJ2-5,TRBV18,CASSLHSQGTQYF,TGTGCCAGCTCACTTCACAGCCAAGGGACCCAGTACTTC
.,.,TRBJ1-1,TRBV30,CAWSLDTEAFF,TGTGCCTGGAGTTTAGACACTGAAGCTTTCTTT
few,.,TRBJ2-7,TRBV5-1,CASRLRVYEQYF,TGCGCCAGCAGGCTGAGGGTTTACGAGCAGTACTTC
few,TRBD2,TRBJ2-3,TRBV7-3,CASRQSAGGPDTQYF,TGTGCCAGCAGACAATCAGCGGGAGGCCCAGATACGCAGTATTTT